A selection of T cell receptor beta chains follows, all from one sample in a study of T cell repertoires in cytomegalovirus infection. TCRdb re-called the reads through MiXCR, storing one row per CDR3 protein. The table shows roughly 110,000 distinct CDR3 sequences, with around a tenth occurring only once. No antigens are known for them. Sequenced material: PBMCs, sequenced either directly or after in vitro stimulation (not recorded which). Receptor source: a human donor in good health (CMV status not recorded). Some clones in this sample may be carry-over from other donors' samples. Both conserved end residues are part of each CDR3. D genes are given only for firm matches. Clone size, where shown, is once, few, many, or a class for clones that have expanded.

v_gene: TRBV28
j_gene: TRBJ2-1
d_gene: .
abundance: .
CDR3aa: CANSLRASGNEQFF
CDR3nt: TGTGCCAACAGTTTGAGGGCGAGTGGTAATGAGCAGTTCTTC

v_gene: TRBV28
j_gene: TRBJ2-7
d_gene: TRBD2
abundance: many
CDR3aa: CASSPQREGSYEQYF
CDR3nt: TGTGCCAGCAGCCCACAGCGGGAGGGCTCCTACGAGCAGTACTTC

v_gene: TRBV27
j_gene: TRBJ1-2
d_gene: .
abundance: .
CDR3aa: CASSLSWSSYGYTF
CDR3nt: TGTGCCAGCAGTTTATCGTGGAGCTCCTATGGCTACACCTTC

v_gene: TRBV5-6
j_gene: TRBJ1-6
d_gene: .
abundance: many
CDR3aa: CASSLYSGILHF
CDR3nt: TGTGCCAGCAGCTTGTATTCAGGGATTCTCCACTTT

v_gene: TRBV5-5
j_gene: TRBJ2-4
d_gene: TRBD2
abundance: many
CDR3aa: CASSFGGLELAKNIQYF
CDR3nt: TGTGCCAGCAGCTTCGGGGGACTAGAACTAGCCAAAAACATTCAGTACTTC

v_gene: TRBV18
j_gene: TRBJ2-5
d_gene: TRBD1
abundance: .
CDR3aa: CASSPYRGPETQYF
CDR3nt: TGTGCCAGCTCACCGTACAGGGGGCCAGAGACCCAGTACTTC

v_gene: TRBV28
j_gene: TRBJ2-7
d_gene: TRBD1
abundance: many
CDR3aa: CASSYGQGNYEQYF
CDR3nt: TGTGCCAGCAGTTACGGACAGGGTAACTACGAGCAGTACTTC

v_gene: TRBV7-8
j_gene: TRBJ2-1
d_gene: .
abundance: many
CDR3aa: CASSLADWGRRSAYNEQFF
CDR3nt: TGTGCCAGCAGCTTAGCGGATTGGGGCCGAAGGTCGGCCTACAATGAGCAGTTCTTC

v_gene: TRBV28
j_gene: TRBJ2-1
d_gene: .
abundance: .
CDR3aa: CASTGLSSYNEQFF
CDR3nt: TGTGCCAGCACTGGACTGAGCTCCTACAATGAGCAGTTCTTC

v_gene: TRBV7-6
j_gene: TRBJ1-1
d_gene: .
abundance: many
CDR3aa: CASSLGVDSPGGTEAFF
CDR3nt: TGTGCCAGCAGCTTAGGCGTCGATTCCCCTGGGGGGACTGAAGCTTTCTTT

v_gene: TRBV29-1
j_gene: TRBJ1-1
d_gene: TRBD1
abundance: .
CDR3aa: CSGYRGGLNTEAFF
CDR3nt: TGCAGCGGATACAGGGGGGGGCTGAACACTGAAGCTTTCTTT

v_gene: TRBV2
j_gene: TRBJ2-1
d_gene: TRBD2
abundance: many
CDR3aa: CASSDLASGRGLDEQFF
CDR3nt: TGTGCCAGCAGTGATCTGGCTAGCGGGAGGGGATTGGATGAGCAGTTCTTC

v_gene: TRBV12-3/TRBV12-4
j_gene: TRBJ1-5
d_gene: .
abundance: .
CDR3aa: CASSLEPQPQHF
CDR3nt: TGTGCCAGCAGTCTAGAGCCTCAGCCCCAGCATTTT

v_gene: TRBV19
j_gene: TRBJ2-1
d_gene: .
abundance: few
CDR3aa: CASSIEVYNEQFF
CDR3nt: TGTGCCAGTAGTATAGAGGTTTACAATGAGCAGTTCTTC

v_gene: TRBV20-1
j_gene: TRBJ2-5
d_gene: .
abundance: .
CDR3aa: CSARGPTGAASETQYF
CDR3nt: TGCAGTGCTAGGGGTCCGACGGGGGCGGCAAGTGAGACCCAGTACTTC

v_gene: TRBV2
j_gene: TRBJ1-1
d_gene: .
abundance: .
CDR3aa: CASSIRELGMNTEAFF
CDR3nt: TGTGCCAGCAGTATCAGGGAGTTAGGCATGAACACTGAAGCTTTCTTT

v_gene: TRBV7-9
j_gene: TRBJ1-5
d_gene: .
abundance: .
CDR3aa: CASSRDGDQPQHF
CDR3nt: TGTGCCAGCAGCCGGGACGGCGATCAGCCCCAGCATTTT

v_gene: TRBV7-2
j_gene: TRBJ2-1
d_gene: .
abundance: .
CDR3aa: CASSSAQPNEQFF
CDR3nt: TGTGCCAGCAGCTCGGCTCAACCGAATGAGCAGTTCTTC

v_gene: TRBV6-2/TRBV6-3
j_gene: TRBJ1-5
d_gene: .
abundance: many
CDR3aa: CASRLTGTLEPQHF
CDR3nt: TGTGCCAGCAGGCTTACAGGGACTCTGGAGCCCCAGCATTTT

v_gene: TRBV25-1
j_gene: TRBJ1-2
d_gene: .
abundance: few
CDR3aa: CASSRSAYGYTF
CDR3nt: TGTGCCAGCAGTCGGTCGGCCTATGGCTACACCTTC

v_gene: TRBV7-2
j_gene: TRBJ2-3
d_gene: .
abundance: many
CDR3aa: CASSLVVVQSLTDTQYF
CDR3nt: TGTGCCAGCAGCTTAGTAGTCGTCCAATCTCTGACAGATACGCAGTATTTT

v_gene: TRBV7-2
j_gene: TRBJ1-3
d_gene: .
abundance: few
CDR3aa: CASSGGTRNTIYF
CDR3nt: TGTGCCAGCAGCGGAGGGACGAGAAACACCATATATTTT

v_gene: TRBV6-2/TRBV6-3
j_gene: TRBJ2-4
d_gene: TRBD1
abundance: .
CDR3aa: CASSGGTGGSPRYF
CDR3nt: TGTGCCAGCTCAGGAGGAACAGGGGGAAGCCCCCGGTACTTC

v_gene: TRBV12-3/TRBV12-4
j_gene: TRBJ1-6
d_gene: TRBD1
abundance: many
CDR3aa: CASSLTRDRAKVDSPLHF
CDR3nt: TGTGCCAGCAGTTTGACCCGGGACAGGGCGAAGGTAGATTCACCCCTCCACTTT

v_gene: TRBV7-2
j_gene: TRBJ2-3
d_gene: .
abundance: many
CDR3aa: CASSLVPAGIRSTDTQYF
CDR3nt: TGTGCCAGCAGCTTAGTTCCCGCGGGAATCCGTAGCACAGATACGCAGTATTTT

v_gene: TRBV5-4
j_gene: TRBJ2-1
d_gene: .
abundance: .
CDR3aa: CASSLMAANEQFF
CDR3nt: TGTGCCAGCAGCTTAATGGCGGCCAATGAGCAGTTCTTC

v_gene: TRBV7-8
j_gene: TRBJ2-1
d_gene: TRBD2
abundance: many
CDR3aa: CASSSRLAGVWEQFF
CDR3nt: TGTGCCAGCAGCTCTCGACTAGCGGGAGTCTGGGAGCAGTTCTTC

v_gene: TRBV7-2
j_gene: TRBJ2-3
d_gene: .
abundance: many
CDR3aa: CASSLWGQDTDTQYF
CDR3nt: TGTGCCAGCAGCTTATGGGGGCAGGACACAGATACGCAGTATTTT

v_gene: TRBV19
j_gene: TRBJ2-3
d_gene: .
abundance: few
CDR3aa: CASSTSVGDTQYF
CDR3nt: TGTGCCAGTAGTACTAGCGTTGGAGATACGCAGTATTTT

v_gene: TRBV7-9
j_gene: TRBJ2-5
d_gene: .
abundance: .
CDR3aa: CASSPRLVGETQYF
CDR3nt: TGTGCCAGCAGCCCCCGGCTGGTCGGGGAGACCCAGTACTTC

v_gene: TRBV7-9
j_gene: TRBJ2-7
d_gene: TRBD2
abundance: many
CDR3aa: CASSFSGAAHEQYF
CDR3nt: TGTGCCAGCAGCTTCAGCGGGGCAGCGCACGAGCAGTACTTC

v_gene: TRBV4-1
j_gene: TRBJ2-6
d_gene: .
abundance: many
CDR3aa: CASSISGANVLTF
CDR3nt: TGCGCCAGCAGTATCTCTGGGGCCAACGTCCTGACTTTC

v_gene: TRBV12-3/TRBV12-4
j_gene: TRBJ1-1
d_gene: .
abundance: many
CDR3aa: CASSPPKGGAFF
CDR3nt: TGTGCCAGCAGTCCCCCCAAAGGCGGGGCTTTCTTT

v_gene: TRBV19
j_gene: TRBJ2-1
d_gene: .
abundance: .
CDR3aa: CATENQGTYNEQFF
CDR3nt: TGTGCCACGGAAAATCAAGGGACCTACAATGAGCAGTTCTTC